The 27 T cell receptor beta chains below were found in one sample sequenced in a study of cytomegalovirus exposure and HLA in healthy donors. This table comes from immunoSEQ multiplex PCR, and its TCRdb copy is limited to in-frame clones, with some not included. The sample has 97,000 or so clones; roughly 95% are singletons. The sequenced sample was PBMCs. The receptors stem from a woman aged 18-29 years in good health and CMV-seronegative.

J is TRBJ1-4 and V is TRBV4-1, with D possibly being TRBD1 (6 bases). Between the trimmed V and J ends, which lost 0 bases and 15 bases, there was a span of 23 bases. This CDR3 contains 16 residues. Germline CDR1 is MGHRA and CDR2 is YSYEKL. The CDR3 nucleotides read TGCGCCAGCAGCCAAGATCCTTCGGCAGGGGTAAATTTGATGTTTTTT. Translating gives CASSQDPSAGVNLMFF.

The genes are TRBV11-2 and TRBJ2-5; tentatively, D is TRBD2 (7 bases). The CDR3 is made up of 17 amino acids. CDR1 is SGHAT and CDR2 is FQNNGV in the germline V gene. V lost 7 bases to trimming and J lost 1 base, with 22 bases between them. The CDR3 sequence is CASIPGPGGGLQETQYF. In DNA, the CDR3 is TGTGCCAGCATCCCAGGTCCTGGCGGGGGCCTCCAAGAGACCCAGTACTTC.

This clone was detected once. The chain has TRBV19 and TRBJ1-2, with a tentative D call TRBD1 (6 bases). The V and J ends lost 6 bases and 6 bases respectively, with 26 bases between them. Germline-derived CDR1 and CDR2 are LNHDA and SQIVND (reference sequence). The CDR3 contains 17 residues. The chain's CDR3 is CASSRSSEGVLWNGYTF. CDR3 coding DNA: TGTGCCAGTAGCCGATCCTCAGAGGGGGTCCTTTGGAATGGCTACACCTTC.

The chain links TRBV11-2 to TRBJ2-7; the match to TRBD1 covers 9 bases. Germline V gene data show CDR1 as SGHAT and CDR2 as FQNNGV. This CDR3 is 19 amino acids long. J lost 0 bases, V lost 0 bases, and 12 bases had no gene match. As DNA, the CDR3 is TGTGCCAGCAGCTTAGATCTAAAACCCCGGGACAGGGCCTCCTACGAGCAGTACTTC. Encoded protein: CASSLDLKPRDRASYEQYF.

This rearrangement joins TRBV30 to TRBJ1-2, with a tentative D call TRBD1 (6 bases). With 4 bases removed from V and 8 bases from J, the gap between germline ends came to 14 bases. This CDR3 spans 12 amino acids. Germline values: CDR1 GTSNPN, CDR2 SVGIG (reference sequence). The CDR3, as DNA: TGTGCCTGGATGAACAGGGATAGAGGCTACACCTTC. Protein product: CAWMNRDRGYTF.

The chain's CDR3 is CASGPSSYEQYF. The CDR3 DNA follows: TGTGCGAGTGGGCCAAGCTCCTACGAGCAGTACTTC. The V call is TRBV7-9, the J call TRBJ2-7; D not certain. Germline V gene sequence: CDR1 SEHNR, CDR2 FQNEAQ (reference sequence). The CDR3 has 12 residues.

This chain links TRBV7-8 with TRBJ2-6; 11 bases align to TRBD2. CDR1 is SGHVS, CDR2 FQNEAQ, per germline. The V segment lost 5 bases and the J segment 0 bases; nucleotides outside the gene matches: 6. CDR3 length equals 18 residues. CDR3 DNA: TGTGCCAGCAGCCGCCGACTAGCGGGAATCTCTGGGGCCAACGTCCTGACTTTC. This sequence encodes CASSRRLAGISGANVLTF.

The chain recombines TRBV18 with TRBJ1-3, with TRBD1 matching 9 bases. From germline, CDR1 is KGHSH and CDR2 LQKENI. The V and J ends lost 3 bases and 0 bases, in that order; junction bases with no gene match: 3. The CDR3 is 16 residues long. The CDR3 coding sequence is TGTGCCAGCTCACCGGGACAGGGTGACTCTGGAAACACCATATATTTT. It yields the protein CASSPGQGDSGNTIYF.

V gene TRBV6-5 combines with J gene TRBJ2-2; TRBD2 matches at 13 bases. Trimming took 6 bases from V and 6 from J; bases not matched to a gene: 1. The germline CDR1 and CDR2 sequences are MNHEY and SVGAGI. The CDR3 is made up of 14 amino acids. CDR3: CASRLAGGAGELFF. In nucleotides, the CDR3 is TGTGCCAGCAGACTAGCGGGAGGGGCCGGGGAGCTGTTTTTT.

For this clone: The sample has other DNA sequences that encode this CDR3 too. V is TRBV7-6 and J is TRBJ1-2; D remains unclear. The CDR3 totals 12 residues. V lost 1 base and J lost 8, with 8 bases in between. The V gene's germline CDR1 is SGHVS and CDR2 FNYEAQ. The CDR3 region is CASSLGGGGYTF. The CDR3 nucleotides are TGTGCCAGCAGCTTAGGAGGAGGGGGCTACACCTTC.

This clone was recorded once. The chain combines TRBV5-4 with TRBJ1-2, with 7 positions matching TRBD1. Germline assignment: CDR1 SGHNT and CDR2 YYREEE (reference sequence). The CDR3 has 16 amino acids. V shed 3 bases and J 3 bases; nucleotides not matched to a gene: 11. The CDR3 sequence: CASSSGSTGVDYGYTF. The CDR3 DNA reads TGTGCCAGCAGCTCGGGATCTACAGGGGTAGACTATGGCTACACCTTC.

This chain links TRBV19 with TRBJ2-7; 8 bases are shared with TRBD1. The CDR3 spans 15 residues. J lost 0 bases, V lost 4 bases, and 5 bases had no gene match. Germline CDR1 reads LNHDA; CDR2 reads SQIVND (reference sequence). The CDR3 DNA follows: TGTGCCAGTAGTAGAGGACAGGGATCCTCCTACGAGCAGTACTTC. Protein product: CASSRGQGSSYEQYF.

The chain links TRBV2 to TRBJ2-1; 12 bases map to TRBD2. CDR3 length: 13 residues. V trimming: 6 bases; J trimming: 12 bases; junction bases outside the gene matches: 6. Germline values: CDR1 SNHLY, CDR2 FYNNEI. This CDR3 is CASSQGLAGWQFF. CDR3 nucleotides: TGTGCCAGCAGCCAAGGACTAGCGGGATGGCAGTTCTTC.

The chain uses TRBV7-9 and TRBJ2-7, with D possibly matching TRBD1 (6 bases). With 3 bases removed from V and 2 bases from J, the gap between germline ends came to 11 bases. The germline V gene encodes CDR1 SEHNR and CDR2 FQNEAQ (reference sequence). CDR3 size: 14 residues. The CDR3 DNA follows: TGTGCCAGCAGCTTCCGGGACATGCCCTACGAGCAGTACTTC. This translates into CASSFRDMPYEQYF.

V is TRBV4-1 and J is TRBJ2-5; 11 bases agree with TRBD2. The junction had 3 bases not matched to a gene; V was cut back by 1 base and J by 5 bases. Germline CDR1 is MGHRA and CDR2 is YSYEKL. The CDR3 totals 15 residues. CDR3 sequence reads: CASSQGSGRVETQYF. Written as DNA, the CDR3 is TGCGCCAGCAGCCAAGGTAGCGGGAGGGTTGAGACCCAGTACTTC.

This clone was detected once. The chain carries TRBV2 and TRBJ2-1; tentatively, D is TRBD2 (5 bases). V lost 6 bases and J 8 bases, leaving 11 bases between the germline ends. The CDR3 runs 12 residues. The germline V gene encodes CDR1 SNHLY and CDR2 FYNNEI. The CDR3: CASSLTSYEQFF. In DNA form, the CDR3 reads TGTGCCAGCAGCCTCACTAGTTATGAGCAGTTCTTC.

The rearrangement joins TRBV6-1 to TRBJ1-2; TRBD1 might be the D (5 bases). Trimming took off 3 bases at V and 6 bases at J, with 14 bases between the two ends. Germline V gives CDR1 MNHNS, CDR2 SASEGT. CDR3 length: 14 residues. CDR3 bases: TGTGCCAGCAGTGAGGGCGGGGGGGGTAATGGCTACACCTTC. This codes for CASSEGGGGNGYTF.

The chain is built from TRBV27 and TRBJ1-1, with 8 bases lining up with TRBD1. Germline CDR1 MNHEY, CDR2 SMNVEV (reference sequence). This CDR3 has 15 residues. Unmatched junction bases numbered 8, after V lost 3 bases and J lost 5 bases. The CDR3 loop reads CASSLSGRGQTEAFF. CDR3 sequence (DNA): TGTGCCAGCAGTTTGTCAGGCAGGGGGCAAACTGAAGCTTTCTTT.

To note about this clone: Germline is not matched at one junction end, which may reflect a read error. J is TRBJ1-1 and V is TRBV7-7; the match to TRBD1 covers 7 bases. Germline CDR1 and CDR2: SSHAT and FNYEAQ (reference sequence). The CDR3 sequence is 15 residues long. The CDR3 DNA is TGTGCTAGCAGCCAATATACAGGGGATCTCACCGAAGCTTTCTTT. It is translated as CASSQYTGDLTEAFF.

The chain employs TRBV30 and TRBJ1-2; D remains unclear. V lost 0 bases and J 4 bases, leaving 15 bases between the germline ends. This CDR3 comprises 15 residues. Germline-derived CDR1 and CDR2 are GTSNPN and SVGIG (reference sequence). The CDR3 sequence is CAWSVSPDQSYGYTF. The CDR3 bases are TGTGCCTGGAGTGTAAGCCCTGATCAAAGCTATGGCTACACCTTC.

This clone was picked up one time. The genes are TRBV30 and TRBJ1-2; the match to TRBD1 covers 8 bases. In germline, CDR1 is GTSNPN, CDR2 SVGIG (reference sequence). The CDR3 loop spans 15 amino acids. Losses at the gene ends were 6 bases for V and 2 bases for J; bases not matched to a gene: 11. CDR3 nucleotides: TGTGCCTGCCTCAGGGGGACAGGTAGAAACTATGGCTACACCTTC. It codes for CACLRGTGRNYGYTF.

The rearrangement uses TRBV6-1 and TRBJ1-5; a possible D gene is TRBD1 (5 bases). The length of the CDR3 is 14 residues. V lost 0 bases to trimming and J lost 5 bases, with 8 bases between them. CDR1 is MNHNS, CDR2 SASEGT, per germline. In DNA form, the CDR3 reads TGTGCCAGCAGTGAAGCGGGGGGGGATCAGCCCCAGCATTTT. Translated: CASSEAGGDQPQHF.

The chain links TRBV6-5 to TRBJ2-1, with TRBD2 matching 7 bases. Looked up from germline, CDR1 is MNHEY and CDR2 is SVGAGI. CDR3 length: 15 amino acids. With V trimmed by 2 bases and J by 5 bases, 6 bases remained unmatched. CDR3 sequence: CASSYRTSGNNEQFF. The CDR3 nucleotides read TGTGCCAGCAGTTACAGGACTAGTGGGAACAATGAGCAGTTCTTC.

The chain is built from TRBV7-9 and TRBJ2-6; TRBD1 might be the D (5 bases). V lost 0 bases, J lost 0 bases, and 12 bases lay in between. This CDR3 is 18 amino acids long. Germline CDR1 SEHNR, CDR2 FQNEAQ (reference sequence). DNA of the CDR3: TGTGCCAGCAGCTTAGCACAGGCCCTTTTCTCTGGGGCCAACGTCCTGACTTTC. It codes for CASSLAQALFSGANVLTF.

The V gene is TRBV27, the J gene TRBJ2-5; 8 bases match TRBD2. Looked up from germline, CDR1 is MNHEY and CDR2 is SMNVEV (reference sequence). Unmatched junction bases numbered 15, after V lost 7 bases and J lost 5 bases. CDR3 length equals 16 residues. CDR3 amino acids: CASKGAGAPQRETQYF. CDR3 DNA: TGTGCCAGCAAAGGAGCGGGAGCACCACAAAGGGAGACCCAGTACTTC.

V gene TRBV9 combines with J gene TRBJ2-7; the D gene is possibly TRBD1 (6 bases). CDR3 length: 15 amino acids. The V gene lost 3 bases and the J gene lost 0 bases, with 13 bases spanning the gap. Per germline, CDR1 SGDLS and CDR2 YYNGEE. The CDR3 nucleotides are TGTGCCAGCAGCGCCAGAGGGGGTAGCTCCTACGAGCAGTACTTC. Translated: CASSARGGSSYEQYF.

This clone has only one observation. The chain recombines TRBV14 with TRBJ2-1; 9 bases align to TRBD2. Germline V gene data show CDR1 as SGHDN and CDR2 as FVKESK. J gave up 4 bases and V 3 bases, and 10 bases lay outside the gene matches. The CDR3 is made up of 17 amino acids. CDR3 sequence reads: CASSQGSAGGPYNEQFF. DNA for the CDR3: TGTGCCAGCAGCCAGGGGTCAGCGGGGGGACCTTACAATGAGCAGTTCTTC.